This TCR beta chain emerged from a study of T cells in Graves' hyperthyroidism and ophthalmopathy. Study findings and constraints: Stable hyperthyroidism was told apart from ophthalmopathy by a model built on 13 V-J features.

A word on this clonotype: Its specificity is unknown.

Germline V gives CDR1 SGHTA, CDR2 FQGNSA. The ends were cut back, 2 bases at V and 3 bases at J, with 23 bases in the middle. The CDR3 spans 20 residues. Authors of the study amplified TCR beta CDR3 regions from RNA transcripts. The HTBI primer set served for first-round RT-PCR of the TCR CDR3. Each CDR3 protein is one row after TCRdb ran MiXCR on the multiplex PCR reads. In the table there are around 600,000 distinct CDR3 sequences, less than 45% of which are singletons. The V gene is TRBV7-2, the J gene TRBJ1-6; TRBD1 might be the D (6 bases). The sequencing input was peripheral blood or thyroid tissue (not recorded which). The receptor was derived from an adult man with Graves' disease, either hyperthyroidism or ophthalmopathy (not recorded which). CDR3 amino acids: CASSLTQWDITLFYNSPLHF. The CDR3, as DNA: TGTGCCAGCAGCTTAACACAATGGGACATTACTTTATTCTATAATTCACCCCTCCACTTT. Full variable domain (missing parts from reference TRBV7-2 and TRBJ1-6): GAGVSQSPSNKVTEKGKDVELRCDPISGHTALYWYRQSLGQGLEFLIYFQGNSAPDKSGLPSDRFSAERTGGSVSTLTIQRTQQEDSAVYLCASSLTQWDITLFYNSPLHFGNGTRLTVT.